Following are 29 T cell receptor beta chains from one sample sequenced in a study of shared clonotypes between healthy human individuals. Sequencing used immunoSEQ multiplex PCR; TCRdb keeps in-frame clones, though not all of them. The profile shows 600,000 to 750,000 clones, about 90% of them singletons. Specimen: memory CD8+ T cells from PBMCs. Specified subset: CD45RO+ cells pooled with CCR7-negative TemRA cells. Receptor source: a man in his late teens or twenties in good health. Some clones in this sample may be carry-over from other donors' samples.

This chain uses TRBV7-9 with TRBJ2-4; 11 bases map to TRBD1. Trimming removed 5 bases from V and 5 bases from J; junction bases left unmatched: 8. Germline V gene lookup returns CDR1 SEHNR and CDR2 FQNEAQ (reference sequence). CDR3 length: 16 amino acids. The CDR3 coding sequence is TGTGCCAGCAGCCTGCGGACAGGGGGCGCCGAAAACATTCAGTACTTC. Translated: CASSLRTGGAENIQYF.

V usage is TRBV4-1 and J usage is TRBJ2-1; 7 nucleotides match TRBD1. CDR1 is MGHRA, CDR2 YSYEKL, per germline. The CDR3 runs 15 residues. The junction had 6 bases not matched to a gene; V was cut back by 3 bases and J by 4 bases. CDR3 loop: CASSQAWDRYNEQFF. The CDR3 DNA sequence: TGCGCCAGCAGCCAGGCTTGGGACAGATACAATGAGCAGTTCTTC.

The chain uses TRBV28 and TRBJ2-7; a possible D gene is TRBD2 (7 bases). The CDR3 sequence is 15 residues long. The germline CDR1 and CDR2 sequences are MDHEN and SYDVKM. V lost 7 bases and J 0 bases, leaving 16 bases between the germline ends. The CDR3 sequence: CASTFRGGISYEQYF. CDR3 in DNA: TGTGCCAGCACCTTTAGGGGGGGGATCTCCTACGAGCAGTACTTC.

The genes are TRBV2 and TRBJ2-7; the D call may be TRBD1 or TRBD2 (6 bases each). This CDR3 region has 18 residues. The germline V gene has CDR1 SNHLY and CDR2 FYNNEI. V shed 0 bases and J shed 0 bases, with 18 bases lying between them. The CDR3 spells CASSEALDVGGNSYEQYF. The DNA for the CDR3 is TGTGCCAGCAGTGAAGCGCTTGATGTAGGGGGGAACTCCTACGAGCAGTACTTC.

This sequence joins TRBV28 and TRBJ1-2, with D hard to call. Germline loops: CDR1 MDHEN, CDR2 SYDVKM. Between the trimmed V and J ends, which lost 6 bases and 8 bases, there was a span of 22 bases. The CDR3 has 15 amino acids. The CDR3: CASSRYRINGWGYTF. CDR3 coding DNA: TGTGCCAGCAGCCGATACCGGATAAACGGTTGGGGCTACACCTTC.

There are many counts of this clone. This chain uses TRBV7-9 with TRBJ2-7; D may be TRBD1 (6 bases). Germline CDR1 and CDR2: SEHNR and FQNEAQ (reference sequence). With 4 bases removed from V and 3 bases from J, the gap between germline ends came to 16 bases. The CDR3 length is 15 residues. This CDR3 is CASSYQHLQGYEQYF. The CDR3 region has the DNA TGTGCCAGCAGCTACCAACACTTACAGGGCTACGAGCAGTACTTC.

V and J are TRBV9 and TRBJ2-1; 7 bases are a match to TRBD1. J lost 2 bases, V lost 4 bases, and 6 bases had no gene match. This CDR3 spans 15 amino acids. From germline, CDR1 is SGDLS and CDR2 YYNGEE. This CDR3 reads CASSPTGATYNEQFF. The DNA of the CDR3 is TGTGCCAGCAGCCCAACAGGGGCCACCTACAATGAGCAGTTCTTC.

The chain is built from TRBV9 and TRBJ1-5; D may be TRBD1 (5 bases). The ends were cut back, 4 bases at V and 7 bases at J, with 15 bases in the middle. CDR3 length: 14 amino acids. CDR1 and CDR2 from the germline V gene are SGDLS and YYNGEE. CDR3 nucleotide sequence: TGTGCCAGCAGCAGTGGGGGGGTCGGCCAGCCCCAGCATTTT. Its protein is CASSSGGVGQPQHF.

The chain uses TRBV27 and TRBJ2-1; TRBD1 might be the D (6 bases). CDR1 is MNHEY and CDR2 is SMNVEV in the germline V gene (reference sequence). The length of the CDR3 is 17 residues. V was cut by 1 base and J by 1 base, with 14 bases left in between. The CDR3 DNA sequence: TGTGCCAGCAGTTTATTGCTGGGGGCGAGGTCCTACAATGAGCAGTTCTTC. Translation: CASSLLLGARSYNEQFF.

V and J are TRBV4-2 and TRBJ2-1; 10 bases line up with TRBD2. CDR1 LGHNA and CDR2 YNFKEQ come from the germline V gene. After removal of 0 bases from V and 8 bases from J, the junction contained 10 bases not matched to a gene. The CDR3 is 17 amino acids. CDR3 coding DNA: TGTGCCAGCAGCCAAGACTCTAGCGGGAGCATCTTTTATGAGCAGTTCTTC. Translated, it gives CASSQDSSGSIFYEQFF.

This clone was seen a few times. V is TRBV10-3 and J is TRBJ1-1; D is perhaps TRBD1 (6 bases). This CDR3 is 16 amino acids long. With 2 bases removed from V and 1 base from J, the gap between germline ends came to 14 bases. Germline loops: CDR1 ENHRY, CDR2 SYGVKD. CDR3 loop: CAISEGDISQNTEAFF. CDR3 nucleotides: TGTGCCATCAGTGAGGGGGACATCTCTCAGAACACTGAAGCTTTCTTT.

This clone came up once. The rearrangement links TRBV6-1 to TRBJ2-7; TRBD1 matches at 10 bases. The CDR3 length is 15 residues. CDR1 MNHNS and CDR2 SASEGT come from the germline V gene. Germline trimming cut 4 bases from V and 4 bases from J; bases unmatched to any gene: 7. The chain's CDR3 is CASSGRTGGIYEQYF. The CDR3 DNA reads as TGTGCCAGCAGTGGCCGGACAGGGGGTATTTACGAGCAGTACTTC.

CDR3 DNA: TGTGCCAGCAGCTCCCCCCGAAGCGAGGACTCCGTGCAGTACTTC. Amino acid sequence: CASSSPRSEDSVQYF. This rearrangement joins TRBV13 to TRBJ2-7, with TRBD2 as a possible D gene (5 bases). Germline-derived CDR1 and CDR2 are PRHDT and FYEKMQ (reference sequence). This CDR3 has 15 amino acids. V was cut by 4 bases and J by 9 bases, with 22 bases left in between.

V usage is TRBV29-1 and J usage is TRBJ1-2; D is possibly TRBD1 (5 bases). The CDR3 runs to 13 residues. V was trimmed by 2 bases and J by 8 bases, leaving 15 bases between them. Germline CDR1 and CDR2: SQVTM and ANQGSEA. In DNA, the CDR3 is TGCAGCGTTGAAAACCCCAGGGCGGGGGGCTACACCTTC. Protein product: CSVENPRAGGYTF. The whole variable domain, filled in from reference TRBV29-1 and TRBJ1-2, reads SAVISQKPSRDICQRGTSLTIQCQVDSQVTMMFWYRQQPGQSLTLIATANQGSEATYESGFVIDKFPISRPNLTFSTLTVSNMSPEDSSIYLCSVENPRAGGYTFGSGTRLTVV.

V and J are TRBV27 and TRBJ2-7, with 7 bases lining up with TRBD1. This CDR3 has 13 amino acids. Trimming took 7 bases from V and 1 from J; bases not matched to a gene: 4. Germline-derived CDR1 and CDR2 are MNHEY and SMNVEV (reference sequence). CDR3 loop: CASKDRTSYEQYF. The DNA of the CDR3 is TGTGCCAGCAAGGACAGGACTTCCTACGAGCAGTACTTC.

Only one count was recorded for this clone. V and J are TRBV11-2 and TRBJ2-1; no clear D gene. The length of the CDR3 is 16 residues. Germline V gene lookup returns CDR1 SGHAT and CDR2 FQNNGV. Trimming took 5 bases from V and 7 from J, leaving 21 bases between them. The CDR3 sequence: CASSKYGGREANEQFF. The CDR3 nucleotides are TGTGCCAGCAGCAAGTACGGCGGCCGCGAAGCGAATGAGCAGTTCTTC.

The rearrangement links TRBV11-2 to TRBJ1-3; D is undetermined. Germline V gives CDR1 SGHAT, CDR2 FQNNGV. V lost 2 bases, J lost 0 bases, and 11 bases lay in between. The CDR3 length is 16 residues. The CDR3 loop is CASSLTRARSGNTIYF. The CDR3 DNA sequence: TGTGCCAGCAGCTTAACGAGGGCCCGCTCTGGAAACACCATATATTTT.

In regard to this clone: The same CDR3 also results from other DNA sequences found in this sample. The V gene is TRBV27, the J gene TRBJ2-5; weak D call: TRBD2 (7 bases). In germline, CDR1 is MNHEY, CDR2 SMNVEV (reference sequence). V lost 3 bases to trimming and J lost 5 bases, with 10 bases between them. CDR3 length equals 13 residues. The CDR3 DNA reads TGTGCCAGCAGTTTGAGGGGGGGCGAGACCCAGTACTTC. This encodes CASSLRGGETQYF.

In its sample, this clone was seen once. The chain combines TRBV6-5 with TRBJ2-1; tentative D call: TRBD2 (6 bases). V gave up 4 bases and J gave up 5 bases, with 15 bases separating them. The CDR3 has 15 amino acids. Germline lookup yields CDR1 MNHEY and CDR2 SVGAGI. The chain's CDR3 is CASSSWLATDNEQFF. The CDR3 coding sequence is TGTGCCAGCAGTTCATGGCTAGCGACCGACAATGAGCAGTTCTTC.

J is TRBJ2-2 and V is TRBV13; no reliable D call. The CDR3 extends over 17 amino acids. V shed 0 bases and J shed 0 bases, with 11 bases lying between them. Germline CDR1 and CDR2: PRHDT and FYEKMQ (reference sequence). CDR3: CASSLGRQDTNTGELFF. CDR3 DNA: TGTGCCAGCAGCTTAGGCCGTCAGGATACGAACACCGGGGAGCTGTTTTTT.

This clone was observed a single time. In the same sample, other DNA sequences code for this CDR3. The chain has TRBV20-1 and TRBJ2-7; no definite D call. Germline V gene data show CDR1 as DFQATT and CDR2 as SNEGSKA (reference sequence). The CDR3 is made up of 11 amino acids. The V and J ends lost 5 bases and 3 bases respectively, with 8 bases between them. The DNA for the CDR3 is TGCAGTGCTTTAGAGAGCTACGAGCAGTACTTC. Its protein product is CSALESYEQYF.

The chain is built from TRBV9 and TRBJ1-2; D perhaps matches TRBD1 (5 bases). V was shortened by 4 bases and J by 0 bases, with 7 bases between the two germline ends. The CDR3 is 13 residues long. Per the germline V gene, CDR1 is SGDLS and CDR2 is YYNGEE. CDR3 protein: CASSPQANYGYTF. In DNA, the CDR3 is TGTGCCAGCAGCCCACAGGCTAACTATGGCTACACCTTC.

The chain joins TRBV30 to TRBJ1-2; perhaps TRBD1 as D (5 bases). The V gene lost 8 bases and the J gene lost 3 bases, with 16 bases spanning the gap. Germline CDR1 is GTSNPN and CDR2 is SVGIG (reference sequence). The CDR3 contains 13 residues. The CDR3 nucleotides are TGTGCCCGCGAACGGGGCGGTGACTATGGCTACACCTTC. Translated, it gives CARERGGDYGYTF.

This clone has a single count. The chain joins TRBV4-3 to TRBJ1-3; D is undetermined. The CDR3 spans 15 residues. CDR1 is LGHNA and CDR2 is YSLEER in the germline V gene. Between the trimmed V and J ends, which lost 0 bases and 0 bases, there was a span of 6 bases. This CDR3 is CASSQDPVSGNTIYF. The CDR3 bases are TGCGCCAGCAGCCAAGATCCAGTCTCTGGAAACACCATATATTTT.

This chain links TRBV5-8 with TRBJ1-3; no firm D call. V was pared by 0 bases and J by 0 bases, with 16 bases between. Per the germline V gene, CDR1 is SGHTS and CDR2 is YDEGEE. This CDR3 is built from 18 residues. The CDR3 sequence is CASSLVFWSEDSGNTIYF. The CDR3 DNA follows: TGTGCCAGCAGCTTGGTTTTCTGGTCCGAAGACTCTGGAAACACCATATATTTT.

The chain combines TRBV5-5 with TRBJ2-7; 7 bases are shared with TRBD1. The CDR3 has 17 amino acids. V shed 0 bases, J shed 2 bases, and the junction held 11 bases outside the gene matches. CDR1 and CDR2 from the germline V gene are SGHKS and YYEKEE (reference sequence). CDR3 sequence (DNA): TGTGCCAGCAGCTTGGCTGGGACAGTTCACCCGACCTACGAGCAGTACTTC. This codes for CASSLAGTVHPTYEQYF. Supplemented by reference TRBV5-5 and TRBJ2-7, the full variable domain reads DAGVTQSPTHLIKTRGQQVTLRCSPISGHKSVSWYQQVLGQGPQFIFQYYEKEERGRGNFPDRFSARQFPNYSSELNVNALLLGDSALYLCASSLAGTVHPTYEQYFGPGTRLTVT.

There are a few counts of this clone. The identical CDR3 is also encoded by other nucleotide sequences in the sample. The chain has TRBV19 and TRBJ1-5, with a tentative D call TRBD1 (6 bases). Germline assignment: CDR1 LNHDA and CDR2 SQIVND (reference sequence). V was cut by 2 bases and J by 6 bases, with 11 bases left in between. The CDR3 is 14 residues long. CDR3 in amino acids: CASSIRQVGQPQHF. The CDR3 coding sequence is TGTGCCAGTAGTATACGACAGGTAGGTCAGCCCCAGCATTTT.

For the CDR3, the DNA is TGTGCCAGCAGCTTAAGTACCCGCGGACCGCCAAATGAAAAACTGTTTTTT. Translated, it gives CASSLSTRGPPNEKLFF. The chain combines TRBV7-8 with TRBJ1-4; D is undetermined. V lost 2 bases to trimming and J lost 5 bases, with 18 bases between them. Germline V gene lookup returns CDR1 SGHVS and CDR2 FQNEAQ. The length of the CDR3 is 17 residues. The full variable domain, rest sourced from reference TRBV7-8 and TRBJ1-4, is GAGVSQSPRYKVAKRGQDVALRCDPISGHVSLFWYQQALGQGPEFLTYFQNEAQLDKSGLPSDRFFAERPEGSVSTLKIQRTQQEDSAVYLCASSLSTRGPPNEKLFFGSGTQLSVL.

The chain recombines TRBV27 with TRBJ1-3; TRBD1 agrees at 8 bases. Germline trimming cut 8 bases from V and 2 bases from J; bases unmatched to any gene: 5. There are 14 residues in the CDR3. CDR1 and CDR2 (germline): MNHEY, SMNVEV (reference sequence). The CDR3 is CASGPTGAGNTIYF. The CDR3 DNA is TGTGCCAGCGGACCGACAGGGGCTGGAAACACCATATATTTT.